The 2 T cell receptor beta chains reported below all come from one sample, sequenced in a study of cytomegalovirus exposure and HLA in healthy donors. Primers for the PCR totalled 60 Vbeta and 13 Jbeta. The repertoire was sequenced with immunoSEQ multiplex PCR; TCRdb's copy has only in-frame clones and lacks some. The sample carries 99,000 or so clones, roughly 83% recorded once. Sample: PBMCs. All receptors derive from a male donor in good health and CMV-seropositive.

The chain links TRBV19 to TRBJ1-5, with TRBD1 identical over 11 bases. Germline lookup yields CDR1 LNHDA and CDR2 SQIVND (reference sequence). This CDR3 has 15 amino acids. The junction had 9 bases not matched to a gene; V was cut back by 7 bases and J by 7 bases. The CDR3 loop reads CASTHGQGAWQPQHF. The CDR3 DNA reads as TGTGCCAGTACCCATGGACAGGGGGCTTGGCAGCCCCAGCATTTT.

The chain carries TRBV6-1 and TRBJ1-5; no firm D call. The CDR3 contains 14 residues. Trimming removed 6 bases at V and 6 bases at J, with 15 bases between. Germline V gives CDR1 MNHNS, CDR2 SASEGT. The CDR3 coding sequence is TGTGCCAGCAGGGAGGGAGGGATGGGTCAGCCCCAGCATTTT. Its protein is CASREGGMGQPQHF.